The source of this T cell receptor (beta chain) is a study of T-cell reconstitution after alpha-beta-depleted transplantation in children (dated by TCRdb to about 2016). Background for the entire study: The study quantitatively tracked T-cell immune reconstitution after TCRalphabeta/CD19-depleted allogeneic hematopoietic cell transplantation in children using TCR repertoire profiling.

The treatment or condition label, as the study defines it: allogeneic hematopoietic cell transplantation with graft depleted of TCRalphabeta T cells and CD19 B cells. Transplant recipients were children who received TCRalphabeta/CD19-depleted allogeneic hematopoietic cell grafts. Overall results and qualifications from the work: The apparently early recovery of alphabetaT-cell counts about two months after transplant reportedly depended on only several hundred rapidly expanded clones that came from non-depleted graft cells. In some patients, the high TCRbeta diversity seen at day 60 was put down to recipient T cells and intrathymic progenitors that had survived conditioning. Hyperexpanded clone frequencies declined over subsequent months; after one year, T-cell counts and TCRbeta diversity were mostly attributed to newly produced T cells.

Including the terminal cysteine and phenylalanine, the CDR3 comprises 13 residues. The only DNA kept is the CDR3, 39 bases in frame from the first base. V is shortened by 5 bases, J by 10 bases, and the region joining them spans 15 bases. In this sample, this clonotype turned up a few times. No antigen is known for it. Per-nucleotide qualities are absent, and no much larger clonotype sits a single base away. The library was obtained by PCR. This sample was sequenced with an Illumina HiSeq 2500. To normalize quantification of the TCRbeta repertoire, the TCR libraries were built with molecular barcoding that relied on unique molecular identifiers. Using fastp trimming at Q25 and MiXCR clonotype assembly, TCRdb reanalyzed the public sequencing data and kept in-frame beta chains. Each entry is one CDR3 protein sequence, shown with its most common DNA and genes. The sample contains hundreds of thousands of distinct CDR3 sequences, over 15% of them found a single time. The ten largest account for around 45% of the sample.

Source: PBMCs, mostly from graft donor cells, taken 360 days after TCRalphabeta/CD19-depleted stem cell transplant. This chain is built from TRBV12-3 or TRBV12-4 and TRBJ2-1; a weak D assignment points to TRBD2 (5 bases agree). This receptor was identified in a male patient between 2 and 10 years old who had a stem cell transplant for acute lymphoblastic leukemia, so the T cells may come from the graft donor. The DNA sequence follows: TGTGCCAGCAGTCCCGGGCGGGCCGGGGAGCAGTTCTTC. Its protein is CASSPGRAGEQFF.